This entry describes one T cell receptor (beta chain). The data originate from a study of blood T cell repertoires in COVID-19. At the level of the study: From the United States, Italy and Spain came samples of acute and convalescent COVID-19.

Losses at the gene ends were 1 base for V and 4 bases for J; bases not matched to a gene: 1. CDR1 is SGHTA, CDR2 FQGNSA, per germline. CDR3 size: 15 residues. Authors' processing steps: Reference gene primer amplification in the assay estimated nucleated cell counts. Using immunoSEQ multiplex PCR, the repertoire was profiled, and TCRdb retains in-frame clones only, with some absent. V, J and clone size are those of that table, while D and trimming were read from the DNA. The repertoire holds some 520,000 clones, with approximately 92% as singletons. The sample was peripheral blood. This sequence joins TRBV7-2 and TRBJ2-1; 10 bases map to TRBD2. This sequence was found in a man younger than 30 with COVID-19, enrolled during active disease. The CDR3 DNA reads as TGTGCCAGCAGCTTAGTTAGCGGGGGGTACAATGAGCAGTTCTTC. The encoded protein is CASSLVSGGYNEQFF.